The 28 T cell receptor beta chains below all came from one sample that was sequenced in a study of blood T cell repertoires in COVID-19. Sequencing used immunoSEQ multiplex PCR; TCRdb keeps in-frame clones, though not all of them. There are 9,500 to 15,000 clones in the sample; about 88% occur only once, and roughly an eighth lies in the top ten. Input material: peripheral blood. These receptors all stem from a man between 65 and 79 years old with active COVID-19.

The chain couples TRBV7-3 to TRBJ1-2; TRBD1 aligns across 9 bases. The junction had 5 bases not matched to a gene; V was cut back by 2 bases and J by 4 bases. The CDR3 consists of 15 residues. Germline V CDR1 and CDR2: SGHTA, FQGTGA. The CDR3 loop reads CASSLSGQGSYGYTF. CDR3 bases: TGTGCCAGCAGCTTATCGGGACAGGGATCCTATGGCTACACCTTC.

The CDR3 is CASSLWATGPTEQYF. CDR3 in DNA: TGTGCCAGCAGTTTATGGGCGACAGGGCCGACCGAGCAGTACTTC. The genes are TRBV27 and TRBJ2-7, with 7 bases that match TRBD1. Losses at the gene ends were 1 base for V and 6 bases for J; bases not matched to a gene: 9. Germline CDR1 reads MNHEY; CDR2 reads SMNVEV (reference sequence). The CDR3 covers 15 residues.

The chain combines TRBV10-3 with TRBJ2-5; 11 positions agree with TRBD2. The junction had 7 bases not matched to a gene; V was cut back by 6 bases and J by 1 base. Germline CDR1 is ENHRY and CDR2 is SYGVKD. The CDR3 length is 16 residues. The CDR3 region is CAISGRSGGAQETQYF. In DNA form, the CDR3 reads TGTGCCATCAGCGGCCGTAGCGGGGGGGCCCAAGAGACCCAGTACTTC.

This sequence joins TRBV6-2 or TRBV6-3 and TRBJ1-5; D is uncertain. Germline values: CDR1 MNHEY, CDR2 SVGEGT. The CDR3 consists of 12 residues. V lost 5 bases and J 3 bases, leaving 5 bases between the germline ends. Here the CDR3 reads CASSTYNQPQHF. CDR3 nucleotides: TGTGCCAGCAGTACCTACAATCAGCCCCAGCATTTT.

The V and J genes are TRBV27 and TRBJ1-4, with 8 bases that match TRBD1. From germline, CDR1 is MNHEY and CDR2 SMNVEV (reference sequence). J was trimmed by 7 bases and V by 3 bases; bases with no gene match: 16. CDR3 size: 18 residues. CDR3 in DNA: TGTGCCAGCAGTTTTAACAGGGGGGCTGGATTGCTTGTTGAAAAACTGTTTTTT. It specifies CASSFNRGAGLLVEKLFF.

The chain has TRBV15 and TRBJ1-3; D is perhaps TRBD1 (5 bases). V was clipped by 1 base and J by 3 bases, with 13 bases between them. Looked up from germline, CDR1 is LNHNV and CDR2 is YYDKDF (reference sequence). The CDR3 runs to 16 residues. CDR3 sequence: CATSRGGQGDGNTIYF. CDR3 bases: TGTGCCACCAGCAGAGGGGGCCAGGGCGATGGAAACACCATATATTTT.

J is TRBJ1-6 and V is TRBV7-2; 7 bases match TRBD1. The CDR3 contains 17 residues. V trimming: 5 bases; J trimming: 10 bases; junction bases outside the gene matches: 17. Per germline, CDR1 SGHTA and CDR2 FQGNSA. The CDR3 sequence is CASSQILQGGTDSPLHF. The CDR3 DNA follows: TGTGCCAGCAGCCAGATCCTCCAGGGGGGAACGGACTCACCCCTCCACTTT.

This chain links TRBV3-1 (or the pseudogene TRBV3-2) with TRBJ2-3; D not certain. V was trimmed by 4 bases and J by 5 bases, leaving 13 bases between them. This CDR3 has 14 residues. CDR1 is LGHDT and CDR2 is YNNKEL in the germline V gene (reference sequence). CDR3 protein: CASSPRGPGDTQYF. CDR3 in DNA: TGTGCCAGCAGCCCCCGAGGTCCGGGAGATACGCAGTATTTT.

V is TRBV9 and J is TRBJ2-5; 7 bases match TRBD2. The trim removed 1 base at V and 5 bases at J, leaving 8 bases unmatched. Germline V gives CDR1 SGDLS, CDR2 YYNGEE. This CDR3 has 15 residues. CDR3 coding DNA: TGTGCCAGCAGCGTACTAGCGGTCCCCCAGGAGACCCAGTACTTC. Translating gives CASSVLAVPQETQYF. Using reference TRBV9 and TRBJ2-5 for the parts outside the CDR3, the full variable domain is DSGVTQTPKHLITATGQRVTLRCSPRSGDLSVYWYQQSLDQGLQFLIQYYNGEERAKGNILERFSAQQFPDLHSELNLSSLELGDSALYFCASSVLAVPQETQYFGPGTRLLVL.

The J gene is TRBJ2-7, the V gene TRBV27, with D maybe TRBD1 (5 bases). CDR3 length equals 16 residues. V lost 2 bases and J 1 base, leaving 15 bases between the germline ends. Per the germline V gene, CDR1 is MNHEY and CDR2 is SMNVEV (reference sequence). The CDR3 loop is CASSLRGTTGSYEQYF. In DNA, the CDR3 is TGTGCCAGCAGTTTAAGGGGCACAACCGGATCCTACGAGCAGTACTTC.

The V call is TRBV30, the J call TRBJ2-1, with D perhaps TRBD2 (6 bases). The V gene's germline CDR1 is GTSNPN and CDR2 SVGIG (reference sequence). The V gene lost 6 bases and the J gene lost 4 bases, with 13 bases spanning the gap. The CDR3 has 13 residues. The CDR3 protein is CACTSRGYNEQFF. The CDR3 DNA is TGTGCCTGTACAAGCCGGGGGTACAATGAGCAGTTCTTC. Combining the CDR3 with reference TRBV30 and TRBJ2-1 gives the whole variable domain SQTIHQWPATLVQPVGSPLSLECTVEGTSNPNLYWYRQAAGRGLQLLFYSVGIGQISSEVPQNLSASRPQDRQFILSSKKLLLSDSGFYLCACTSRGYNEQFFGPGTRLTVL.

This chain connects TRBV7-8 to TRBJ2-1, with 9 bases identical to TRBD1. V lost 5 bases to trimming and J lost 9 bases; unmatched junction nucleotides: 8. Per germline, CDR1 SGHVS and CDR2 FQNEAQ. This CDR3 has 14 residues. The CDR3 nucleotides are TGTGCCAGCAGCCCCCCCGGGACAGGGTTTGAGCAGTTCTTC. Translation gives CASSPPGTGFEQFF.

The CDR3 is CASRSGTGSLVQFF. The DNA for the CDR3 is TGTGCCAGCAGGTCCGGGACAGGTTCTCTGGTGCAGTTCTTC. V gene TRBV7-2 combines with J gene TRBJ2-1, with 8 bases fitting TRBD1. This CDR3 is 14 amino acids long. The germline CDR1 and CDR2 sequences are SGHTA and FQGNSA. The V gene end was trimmed by 6 bases and the J gene end by 12 bases; junction bases not matched to a gene: 13.

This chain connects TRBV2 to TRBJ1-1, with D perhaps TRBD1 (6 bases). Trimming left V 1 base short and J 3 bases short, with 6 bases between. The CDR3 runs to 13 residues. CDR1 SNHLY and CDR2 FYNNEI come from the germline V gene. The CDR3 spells CASSEDRDTEAFF. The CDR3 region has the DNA TGTGCCAGCAGTGAAGACAGGGACACTGAAGCTTTCTTT.

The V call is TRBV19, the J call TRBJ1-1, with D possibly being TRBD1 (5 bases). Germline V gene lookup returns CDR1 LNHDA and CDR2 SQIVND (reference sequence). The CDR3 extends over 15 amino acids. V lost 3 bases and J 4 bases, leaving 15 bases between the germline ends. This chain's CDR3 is CASSIAGVGATEAFF. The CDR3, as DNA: TGTGCCAGTAGTATTGCGGGGGTCGGGGCCACTGAAGCTTTCTTT. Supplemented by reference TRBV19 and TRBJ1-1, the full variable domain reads DGGITQSPKYLFRKEGQNVTLSCEQNLNHDAMYWYRQDPGQGLRLIYYSQIVNDFQKGDIAEGYSVSREKKESFPLTVTSAQKNPTAFYLCASSIAGVGATEAFFGQGTRLTVV.

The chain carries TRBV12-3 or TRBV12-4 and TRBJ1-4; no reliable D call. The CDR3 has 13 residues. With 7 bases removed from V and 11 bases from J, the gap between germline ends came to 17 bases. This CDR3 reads CASTRAEGEKLFF. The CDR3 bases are TGTGCCAGCACCCGGGCCGAGGGAGAGAAACTGTTTTTT.

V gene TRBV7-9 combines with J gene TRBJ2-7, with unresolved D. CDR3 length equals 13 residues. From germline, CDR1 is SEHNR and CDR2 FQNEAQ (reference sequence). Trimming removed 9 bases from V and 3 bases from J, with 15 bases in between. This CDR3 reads CASTQGRSYEQYF. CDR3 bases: TGTGCCAGTACCCAAGGGCGGAGCTACGAGCAGTACTTC.

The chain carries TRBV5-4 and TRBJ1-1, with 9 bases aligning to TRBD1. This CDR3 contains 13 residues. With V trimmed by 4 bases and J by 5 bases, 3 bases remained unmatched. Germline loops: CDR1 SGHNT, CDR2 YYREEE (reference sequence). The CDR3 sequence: CASSRDRDTEAFF. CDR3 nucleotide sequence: TGTGCCAGCAGCCGGGACAGGGATACTGAAGCTTTCTTT.

The CDR3 DNA sequence: TGTGCCAGCAAACAGGGGAACACCGGGGAGCTGTTTTTT. It yields the protein CASKQGNTGELFF. The rearrangement links TRBV6-5 to TRBJ2-2; weak D call: TRBD1 (6 bases). The CDR3 sequence is 13 residues long. V dropped 7 bases and J dropped 1 base, with 7 bases sitting between them. Germline V lookup: CDR1 MNHEY, CDR2 SVGAGI.

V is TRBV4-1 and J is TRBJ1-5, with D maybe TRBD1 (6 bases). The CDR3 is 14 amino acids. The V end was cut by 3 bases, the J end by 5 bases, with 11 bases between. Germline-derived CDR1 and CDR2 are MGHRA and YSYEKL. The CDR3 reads CASSQGHRDQPQHF. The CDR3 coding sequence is TGCGCCAGCAGCCAGGGCCACAGGGATCAGCCCCAGCATTTT.

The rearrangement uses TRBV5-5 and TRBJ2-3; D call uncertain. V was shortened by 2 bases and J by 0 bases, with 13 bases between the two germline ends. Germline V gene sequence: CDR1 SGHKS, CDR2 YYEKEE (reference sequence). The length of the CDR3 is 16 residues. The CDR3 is CASSLFIGASTDTQYF. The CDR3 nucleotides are TGTGCCAGCAGCTTATTTATCGGTGCTAGCACAGATACGCAGTATTTT.

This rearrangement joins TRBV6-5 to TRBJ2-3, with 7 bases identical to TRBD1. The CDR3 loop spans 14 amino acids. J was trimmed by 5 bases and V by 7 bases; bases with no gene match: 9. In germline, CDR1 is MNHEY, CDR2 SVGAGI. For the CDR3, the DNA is TGTGCCAGCACATTACAGGGGAGAGGAGATACGCAGTATTTT. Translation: CASTLQGRGDTQYF.

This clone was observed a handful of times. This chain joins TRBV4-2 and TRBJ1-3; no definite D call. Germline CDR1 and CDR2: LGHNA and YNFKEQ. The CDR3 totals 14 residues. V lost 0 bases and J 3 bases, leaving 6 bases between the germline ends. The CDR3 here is CASSQDHGGNTIYF. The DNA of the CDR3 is TGTGCCAGCAGCCAAGATCACGGTGGAAACACCATATATTTT.

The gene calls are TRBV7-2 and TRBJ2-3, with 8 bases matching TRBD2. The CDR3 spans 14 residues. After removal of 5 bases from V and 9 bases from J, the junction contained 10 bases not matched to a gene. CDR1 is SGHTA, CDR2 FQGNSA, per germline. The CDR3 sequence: CASSQGTSAVTQYF. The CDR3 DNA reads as TGTGCCAGCAGCCAAGGGACTAGTGCAGTGACGCAGTATTTT.

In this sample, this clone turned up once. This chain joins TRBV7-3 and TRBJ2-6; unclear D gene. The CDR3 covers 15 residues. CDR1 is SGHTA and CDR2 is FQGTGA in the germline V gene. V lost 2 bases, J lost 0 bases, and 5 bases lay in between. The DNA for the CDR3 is TGTGCCAGCAGCTTATCCAGCTCTGGGGCCAACGTCCTGACTTTC. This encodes CASSLSSSGANVLTF.

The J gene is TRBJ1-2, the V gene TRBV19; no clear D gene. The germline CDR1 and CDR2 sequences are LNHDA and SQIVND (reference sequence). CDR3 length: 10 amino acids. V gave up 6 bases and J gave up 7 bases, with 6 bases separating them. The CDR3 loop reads CASREFGYTF. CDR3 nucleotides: TGTGCCAGTAGGGAGTTTGGCTACACCTTC.

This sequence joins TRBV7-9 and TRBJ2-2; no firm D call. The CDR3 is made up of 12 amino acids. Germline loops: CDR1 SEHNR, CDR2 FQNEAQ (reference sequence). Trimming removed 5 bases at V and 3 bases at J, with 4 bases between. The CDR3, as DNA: TGTGCCAGCAGCCGGGACACCGGGGAGCTGTTTTTT. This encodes CASSRDTGELFF.

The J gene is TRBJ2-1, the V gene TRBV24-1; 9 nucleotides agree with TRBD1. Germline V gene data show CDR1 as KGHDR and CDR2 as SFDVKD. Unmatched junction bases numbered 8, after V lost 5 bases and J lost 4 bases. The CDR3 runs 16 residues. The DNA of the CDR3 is TGTGCCACCAGTGCCTCGGGGACAGGGCGATACAATGAGCAGTTCTTC. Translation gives CATSASGTGRYNEQFF.